The clone carrying this T cell receptor beta chain was seen once. As for treatment: oral pan-JAK inhibitor, 5-10 mg twice daily. Germline values: CDR1 LNHNV, CDR2 YYDKDF (reference sequence). This CDR3 has 14 amino acids. Deletions cut 5 bases from V and 0 bases from J, with 10 bases between. This specimen belongs to a study of CD8+ T cells in alopecia areata. Following extraction, RNA underwent reverse transcription to cDNA, which served as the sequencing template. Libraries were prepared by immunoSEQ multiplex PCR; TCRdb keeps only in-frame clonotypes and omits some of them. Here the sample spans approximately 170,000 clones, around 60% being singletons.

This TCR derives from a human donor with alopecia areata. The rearrangement uses TRBV15 and TRBJ1-1, with D uncertain. This specimen consisted of CD4+ T cells sorted from blood, obtained at week 4, from a patient treated with tofacitinib. In nucleotides, the CDR3 is TGTGCCACCAGCGTGAGATCTATGAACACTGAAGCTTTCTTT. Protein: CATSVRSMNTEAFF.